These 20 T cell receptor beta chains share one sample of origin, sequenced in a study of CD8 T cells in Susac syndrome. RNA was extracted with the RNeasy kit, and a quantity of roughly 0.45 to 1 ug was reverse transcribed using random hexamers. TCRdb re-analysed the immunoSEQ multiplex PCR reads in MiXCR, keeping a single row per CDR3 protein. The sample lists some 200,000 distinct CDR3 sequences; more than 85% were seen once. Sample: CD8+ T cells from PBMCs. The receptor set was obtained from a human donor with Susac syndrome.

This sequence joins TRBV20-1 and TRBJ1-2; 11 nucleotides align to TRBD1. The CDR3 is 14 amino acids. The trim removed 5 bases at V and 2 bases at J, leaving 4 bases unmatched. Germline V gene data show CDR1 as DFQATT and CDR2 as SNEGSKA (reference sequence). The CDR3 reads CSALDRGLNYGYTF. The CDR3 coding sequence is TGCAGTGCTTTGGACAGGGGGCTAAACTATGGCTACACCTTC.

In this sample, this clonotype turned up once. This rearrangement joins TRBV23-1 to TRBJ2-5; 10 bases match TRBD1. TRBV23-1 is placed among ORFs of uncertain function. The CDR3 sequence is 16 residues long. Germline trimming cut 4 bases from V and 0 bases from J; bases unmatched to any gene: 5. The CDR3 spells CASSPGQGIYQETQYF. In DNA, the CDR3 is TGCGCCAGCAGTCCGGGACAGGGGATCTACCAAGAGACCCAGTACTTC.

The sample holds one count of this clonotype. V and J are TRBV30 and TRBJ2-2, with 13 bases fitting TRBD2. CDR3 length equals 15 residues. Germline V CDR1 and CDR2: GTSNPN, SVGIG (reference sequence). The V gene end was trimmed by 0 bases and the J gene end by 5 bases; junction bases not matched to a gene: 0. CDR3: CAWSVLAGGTGELFF. The DNA of the CDR3 is TGTGCCTGGAGTGTACTAGCGGGGGGGACCGGGGAGCTGTTTTTT.

CDR3 DNA: TGCAGTGCAGGGAGAGAGACCCAGTACTTC. Translation gives CSAGRETQYF. This chain connects TRBV20-1 to TRBJ2-5; D perhaps matches TRBD2 (5 bases). CDR3 length equals 10 residues. The V end was cut by 6 bases, the J end by 4 bases, with 6 bases between. Germline V gene sequence: CDR1 DFQATT, CDR2 SNEGSKA (reference sequence).

V is TRBV20-1 and J is TRBJ2-7, with 8 bases matching TRBD1. V trimming: 2 bases; J trimming: 6 bases; junction bases outside the gene matches: 9. CDR1 DFQATT and CDR2 SNEGSKA come from the germline V gene (reference sequence). This CDR3 spans 14 amino acids. The CDR3 is CSARQGALLVEQYF. For the CDR3, the DNA is TGCAGTGCTAGACAGGGGGCTCTGTTGGTCGAGCAGTACTTC.

In its sample, this clonotype was seen once. This chain connects TRBV3-1 to TRBJ2-2; tentative D call: TRBD2 (5 bases). The germline CDR1 and CDR2 sequences are LGHDT and YNNKEL (reference sequence). This CDR3 has 12 amino acids. Trimming shortened V by 4 bases and J by 5 bases, and 5 bases separated the two germline ends. CDR3 bases: TGTGCCAGCAGCCGGACTACCGGGGAGCTGTTTTTT. Amino acids: CASSRTTGELFF.

This chain joins TRBV2 and TRBJ1-1; D ambiguous. CDR1 is SNHLY, CDR2 FYNNEI, per germline. The CDR3 is 15 residues long. Trimming took 6 bases from V and 0 from J, leaving 14 bases between them. The CDR3 region has the DNA TGTGCCAGCAGGAGGGCGGGCGCGATGAACACTGAAGCTTTCTTT. Translation: CASRRAGAMNTEAFF.

The chain uses TRBV5-6 and TRBJ1-2; D might be TRBD1 (6 bases). This CDR3 has 13 amino acids. The V and J ends lost 2 bases and 3 bases respectively, with 8 bases between them. The germline CDR1 and CDR2 sequences are SGHDT and YYEEEE. CDR3 sequence reads: CASSFGQYYGYTF. CDR3 DNA: TGTGCCAGCAGCTTCGGACAGTACTATGGCTACACCTTC. The full variable domain, its missing parts supplied by reference TRBV5-6 and TRBJ1-2, is DAGVTQSPTHLIKTRGQQVTLRCSPKSGHDTVSWYQQALGQGPQFIFQYYEEEERQRGNFPDRFSGHQFPNYSSELNVNALLLGDSALYLCASSFGQYYGYTFGSGTRLTVV.

The chain has TRBV7-2 and TRBJ2-1; D is unresolved. CDR1 and CDR2 from the germline V gene are SGHTA and FQGNSA. This CDR3 contains 15 residues. Between the trimmed V and J ends, which lost 3 bases and 2 bases, there was a span of 11 bases. In nucleotides, the CDR3 is TGTGCCAGCAGCTTCCGTGGAGCCCCCTACAATGAGCAGTTCTTC. This translates into CASSFRGAPYNEQFF.

This chain joins TRBV9 and TRBJ2-2; D ambiguous. V dropped 2 bases and J dropped 1 base, with 21 bases sitting between them. This CDR3 spans 19 amino acids. Germline CDR1 and CDR2: SGDLS and YYNGEE. CDR3 sequence: CASSVPTKMGSLNTGELFF. As DNA, the CDR3 is TGTGCCAGCAGCGTTCCAACCAAGATGGGCAGTCTGAACACCGGGGAGCTGTTTTTT.

The chain combines TRBV7-2 with TRBJ2-1, with 9 bases that match TRBD2. J lost 8 bases, V lost 2 bases, and 7 bases had no gene match. The CDR3 spans 15 residues. Germline CDR1 is SGHTA and CDR2 is FQGNSA. The chain's CDR3 is CASSLFSSGNYEQFF. CDR3 sequence (DNA): TGTGCCAGCAGCTTATTTTCTAGCGGGAACTATGAGCAGTTCTTC.

The V and J genes are TRBV27 and TRBJ1-2; D may be TRBD1 (6 bases). The germline V and J ends were trimmed by 3 bases and 5 bases, with 22 bases remaining between them. Germline V gene sequence: CDR1 MNHEY, CDR2 SMNVEV (reference sequence). The CDR3 is 17 amino acids. CDR3 in amino acids: CASSLSPSRDILYGYTF. Written as DNA, the CDR3 is TGTGCCAGCAGTTTGTCCCCGTCTCGGGACATACTTTATGGCTACACCTTC.

The chain uses TRBV12-3 or TRBV12-4 and TRBJ1-2, with D tentatively TRBD1 (6 bases). The CDR3 has 13 amino acids. The V end lost 5 bases, the J end lost 8 bases, and 15 bases lay between the germline ends. The CDR3 is CASSLTGGGGYTF. The CDR3 nucleotides read TGTGCCAGCAGTCTGACAGGAGGAGGCGGCTACACCTTC.

The rearrangement uses TRBV30 and TRBJ2-7; D not resolved. The CDR3 has 13 amino acids. Germline CDR1 reads GTSNPN; CDR2 reads SVGIG (reference sequence). V was pared by 0 bases and J by 2 bases, with 8 bases between. The CDR3 sequence is CAWSVVQTYEQYF. DNA for the CDR3: TGTGCCTGGAGTGTAGTGCAGACCTACGAGCAGTACTTC.

This rearrangement joins TRBV28 to TRBJ2-1, with 7 bases aligning to TRBD1. This CDR3 region has 13 residues. V shed 5 bases, J shed 9 bases, and the junction held 7 bases outside the gene matches. CDR1 and CDR2 (germline): MDHEN, SYDVKM. The CDR3 loop is CASSLTGTAEQFF. For the CDR3, the DNA is TGTGCCAGCAGTCTTACAGGGACAGCTGAGCAGTTCTTC.

V and J are TRBV20-1 and TRBJ2-1; D might be TRBD2 (5 bases). CDR3 length equals 15 residues. Germline V gene sequence: CDR1 DFQATT, CDR2 SNEGSKA (reference sequence). Trimming took 1 base from V and 0 from J, leaving 10 bases between them. The CDR3 DNA reads TGCAGTGCTAGAGGTAGCGTCCACTCCTACAATGAGCAGTTCTTC. This encodes CSARGSVHSYNEQFF.

This clonotype was recorded once. The V gene is TRBV10-3, the J gene TRBJ2-1; D possibly matches TRBD1 or TRBD2 (6 bases each). Germline V gene data show CDR1 as ENHRY and CDR2 as SYGVKD. The CDR3 totals 13 residues. Trimming removed 2 bases from V and 9 bases from J, with 11 bases in between. Written as DNA, the CDR3 is TGTGCCATCAGTGAGACGAAGGGGGGTGAGCAGTTCTTC. The encoded protein is CAISETKGGEQFF.

This chain joins TRBV28 and TRBJ2-1, with TRBD2 as a possible D gene (7 bases). The germline gives CDR1 MDHEN, CDR2 SYDVKM. This CDR3 is 15 amino acids long. V lost 7 bases to trimming and J lost 6 bases, with 19 bases between them. This chain's CDR3 is CASTLGGGKGNEQFF. In DNA, the CDR3 is TGTGCCAGCACCCTGGGAGGGGGTAAGGGCAATGAGCAGTTCTTC.

The chain carries TRBV4-1 and TRBJ1-5; D remains ambiguous. The V gene lost 0 bases and the J gene lost 6 bases, with 15 bases spanning the gap. Germline V gives CDR1 MGHRA, CDR2 YSYEKL. The CDR3 loop spans 16 amino acids. In nucleotides, the CDR3 is TGCGCCAGCAGCCAAGAATTGGTGATTCGGGGTCAGCCCCAGCATTTT. Protein sequence: CASSQELVIRGQPQHF.

The J gene is TRBJ1-6, the V gene TRBV6-7; no reliable D call. TRBV6-7 is an open reading frame whose function is uncertain. This CDR3 is built from 13 residues. Trimming stripped 10 bases from V and 9 bases from J, with 16 bases between. The CDR3 DNA reads TGTGCCACCCTTTGCCCTTTTCGTTCACCCCTCCACTTT. It specifies CATLCPFRSPLHF.